The 28 T cell receptor beta chains listed next were all sequenced from one sample in a study of PD-1 blockade in classical Hodgkin lymphoma. Each patient relapsed following autologous stem cell transplantation, and prior brentuximab vedotin exposure differed. Profiled with immunoSEQ multiplex PCR; TCRdb holds only in-frame clones, not every one. The profile shows roughly 23,000 clones, 71% of them singletons. The sample in question was peripheral blood mononuclear cells (PBMCs), obtained at baseline. The receptors derive from a human donor with classical Hodgkin lymphoma.

V is TRBV14 and J is TRBJ2-7, with no clear D. The CDR3 runs to 12 residues. CDR1 and CDR2 (germline): SGHDN, FVKESK. V lost 3 bases to trimming and J lost 0 bases, with 3 bases between them. The CDR3 bases are TGTGCCAGCAGCCATAGCTCCTACGAGCAGTACTTC. This sequence encodes CASSHSSYEQYF.

This chain joins TRBV28 and TRBJ2-7; D gene uncertain. The length of the CDR3 is 12 residues. Trimming cost V 1 base and J 2 bases, with 3 bases left between them. Germline V gene lookup returns CDR1 MDHEN and CDR2 SYDVKM. The CDR3 DNA follows: TGTGCCAGCAGTTTATTTCCCTACGAGCAGTACTTC. It specifies CASSLFPYEQYF.

The rearrangement uses TRBV15 and TRBJ1-4; D gene unclear. The CDR3 loop spans 15 amino acids. Germline CDR1 is LNHNV and CDR2 is YYDKDF (reference sequence). The ends were cut back, 3 bases at V and 1 base at J, with 9 bases in the middle. The CDR3 sequence: CATSRSTVTNEKLFF. The CDR3 DNA reads TGTGCCACCAGCAGGTCCACGGTAACTAATGAAAAACTGTTTTTT.

The chain joins TRBV5-1 to TRBJ1-1, with 8 bases that match TRBD1. Germline V gene data show CDR1 as SGHRS and CDR2 as YFSETQ. CDR3 length: 17 amino acids. With V trimmed by 2 bases and J by 4 bases, 13 bases remained unmatched. DNA for the CDR3: TGCGCCAGCAGCTTTTCCGCCCAGGGGGCGCGGGGCACTGAAGCTTTCTTT. This encodes CASSFSAQGARGTEAFF.

The CDR3 reads CASSILQQYSGNTIYF. The CDR3 DNA reads TGTGCCAGTAGTATCCTACAGCAATACTCTGGAAACACCATATATTTT. This sequence joins TRBV19 and TRBJ1-3; D remains ambiguous. CDR3 length: 16 residues. V lost 3 bases to trimming and J lost 0 bases, with 12 bases between them. Germline V gene lookup returns CDR1 LNHDA and CDR2 SQIVND (reference sequence).

The rearrangement links TRBV7-2 to TRBJ2-3; the D is unclear. The CDR3 extends over 13 amino acids. The V end lost 5 bases, the J end lost 7 bases, and 13 bases lay between the germline ends. Per the germline V gene, CDR1 is SGHTA and CDR2 is FQGNSA. The CDR3 region is CASSPHVRNTQYF. The DNA for the CDR3 is TGTGCCAGCAGCCCTCACGTCAGAAATACGCAGTATTTT.

This chain links TRBV28 with TRBJ2-4; TRBD1 matches at 7 bases. The CDR3 spans 12 residues. The germline V gene has CDR1 MDHEN and CDR2 SYDVKM. Germline trimming cut 6 bases from V and 7 bases from J; bases unmatched to any gene: 3. The DNA of the CDR3 is TGTGCCAGCAGCCTACAGGGGAACATTCAGTACTTC. Its protein product is CASSLQGNIQYF.

The chain uses TRBV7-8 and TRBJ2-1; tentatively, D is TRBD1 or TRBD2 (5 bases each). CDR1 is SGHVS and CDR2 is FQNEAQ in the germline V gene. V gave up 4 bases and J gave up 7 bases, with 14 bases separating them. This CDR3 spans 14 amino acids. The CDR3 spells CASSSEWGNNEQFF. The CDR3 DNA is TGTGCCAGCAGCTCGGAGTGGGGGAATAATGAGCAGTTCTTC.

This clone was observed a few times. The chain carries TRBV10-3 and TRBJ1-1; no clear D. The CDR3 sequence is 11 residues long. Looked up from germline, CDR1 is ENHRY and CDR2 is SYGVKD. Between the trimmed V and J ends, which lost 10 bases and 3 bases, there was a span of 9 bases. CDR3 residues: CATLRDTEAFF. The CDR3 DNA is TGTGCCACCCTGAGGGACACTGAAGCTTTCTTT.

This chain joins TRBV27 and TRBJ2-5; 7 bases match TRBD1. The J call may be in error: the DNA end matches TRBJ2-7 better. Germline-derived CDR1 and CDR2 are MNHEY and SMNVEV (reference sequence). The CDR3 loop spans 12 amino acids. In DNA, the CDR3 is TGTGCCAGCAGAGGACAGGCCTACGAGCAGTACTTC. This encodes CASRGQAYEQYF.

The V and J genes are TRBV10-3 and TRBJ2-6; D gene unclear. The CDR3 totals 16 residues. The V end lost 3 bases, the J end lost 2 bases, and 11 bases lay between the germline ends. Looked up from germline, CDR1 is ENHRY and CDR2 is SYGVKD. CDR3: CAISEKGTTGANVLTF. DNA for the CDR3: TGTGCCATCAGTGAAAAGGGTACTACTGGGGCCAACGTCCTGACTTTC.

On this clone itself: At one end, the junction sequence differs from germline, possibly due to a read error. The chain couples TRBV6-9 to TRBJ1-1; D gene uncertain. Germline assignment: CDR1 MNHGY and CDR2 SVAAGI. This CDR3 comprises 13 residues. CDR3 loop: CAISIQENTEAFF. The CDR3 DNA follows: TGTGCCATCAGTATACAAGAGAACACTGAAGCTTTCTTT.

By share of the sample, this clone is medium-sized (0.01 to 0.1%). The V call is TRBV30, the J call TRBJ2-7; tentatively, D is TRBD1 (7 bases). Trimming stripped 3 bases from V and 2 bases from J, with 17 bases between. The CDR3 extends over 15 amino acids. Germline V lookup: CDR1 GTSNPN, CDR2 SVGIG (reference sequence). The CDR3 coding sequence is TGTGCCTGGAGGGTGGAGGGGGCTGGCCCCTACGAGCAGTACTTC. Residues: CAWRVEGAGPYEQYF.

This clone was recorded only once. This chain uses TRBV28 with TRBJ2-1, with D hard to call. Germline V gene data show CDR1 as MDHEN and CDR2 as SYDVKM. This CDR3 has 14 amino acids. The ends were cut back, 6 bases at V and 7 bases at J, with 16 bases in the middle. CDR3 bases: TGTGCCAGCAGCCCGTTTCTATTGGGGAATGAGCAGTTCTTC. It encodes CASSPFLLGNEQFF.

This rearrangement joins TRBV10-2 to TRBJ1-1; no firm D call. V shed 5 bases and J shed 8 bases, with 12 bases lying between them. Germline V gene sequence: CDR1 WSHSY, CDR2 SAAADI. The CDR3 runs to 12 residues. In DNA, the CDR3 is TGCGCCAGCAGTTCCTGGGTAGGGGAAGCTTTCTTT. The encoded protein is CASSSWVGEAFF.

The chain recombines TRBV19 with TRBJ2-7; 13 nucleotides line up with TRBD2. Looked up from germline, CDR1 is LNHDA and CDR2 is SQIVND (reference sequence). This CDR3 has 15 amino acids. V shed 7 bases and J 5 bases; nucleotides not matched to a gene: 8. CDR3 region: CASTDGLAGVDEQYF. The CDR3 DNA reads TGTGCCAGTACCGACGGACTAGCGGGAGTTGACGAGCAGTACTTC. Together with reference TRBV19 and TRBJ2-7, the CDR3 gives the full variable domain: DGGITQSPKYLFRKEGQNVTLSCEQNLNHDAMYWYRQDPGQGLRLIYYSQIVNDFQKGDIAEGYSVSREKKESFPLTVTSAQKNPTAFYLCASTDGLAGVDEQYFGPGTRLTVT.

The V and J genes are TRBV18 and TRBJ2-2; D not certain. The CDR3 extends over 15 amino acids. V lost 3 bases and J lost 1, with 9 bases in between. Germline V CDR1 and CDR2: KGHSH, LQKENI. This CDR3 reads CASSPLARNTGELFF. The CDR3 DNA reads as TGTGCCAGCTCACCTTTGGCGCGGAACACCGGGGAGCTGTTTTTT.

A few counts support this clone. The chain joins TRBV18 to TRBJ2-1, with a possible D match to TRBD1 (6 bases). V was clipped by 3 bases and J by 7 bases, with 19 bases between them. Germline CDR1 and CDR2: KGHSH and LQKENI. This CDR3 region has 16 residues. The CDR3 bases are TGTGCCAGCTCACCCAACACAGGGTTAGGTTTGAATGAGCAGTTCTTC. This gives the protein CASSPNTGLGLNEQFF.

This clone was found a few times. V usage is TRBV5-5 and J usage is TRBJ2-7; maybe TRBD1 (5 bases). Germline CDR1 and CDR2: SGHKS and YYEKEE (reference sequence). V was clipped by 2 bases and J by 0 bases, with 15 bases between them. The CDR3 loop spans 16 amino acids. CDR3 amino acids: CASSFLGVPPSYEQYV. In nucleotides, the CDR3 is TGTGCCAGCAGCTTTCTAGGGGTACCACCCTCCTACGAGCAGTACGTC.

V usage is TRBV30 and J usage is TRBJ1-2, with a possible D match to TRBD1 (6 bases). V was pared by 3 bases and J by 6 bases, with 29 bases between. The CDR3 loop spans 18 amino acids. Germline values: CDR1 GTSNPN, CDR2 SVGIG (reference sequence). The CDR3 coding sequence is TGTGCCTGGAGGCACCCGGGACTGAGAGCGGATGGGGGCCATGGCTACACCTTC. Translating it yields CAWRHPGLRADGGHGYTF.

The J gene is TRBJ1-3, the V gene TRBV5-1; D call uncertain. CDR3 length: 14 residues. The germline CDR1 and CDR2 sequences are SGHRS and YFSETQ. V lost 1 base and J 4 bases, leaving 9 bases between the germline ends. The CDR3 is CASSLRLIGNTIYF. As DNA, the CDR3 is TGCGCCAGCAGCTTGAGGTTAATCGGAAACACCATATATTTT. Variable domain in full (rest from reference TRBV5-1 and TRBJ1-3): KAGVTQTPRYLIKTRGQQVTLSCSPISGHRSVSWYQQTPGQGLQFLFEYFSETQRNKGNFPGRFSGRQFSNSRSEMNVSTLELGDSALYLCASSLRLIGNTIYFGEGSWLTVV.

The chain employs TRBV29-1 and TRBJ2-3, with D possibly called TRBD1 or TRBD2 (6 bases each). V was clipped by 7 bases and J by 1 base, with 27 bases between them. The CDR3 spans 18 residues. Germline CDR1 and CDR2: SQVTM and ANQGSEA. The chain's CDR3 is CSATKRSFGGTRTDTQYF. The CDR3 DNA reads as TGCAGCGCGACAAAGAGGTCCTTTGGGGGGACACGCACAGATACGCAGTATTTT.

This rearrangement joins TRBV6-9 to TRBJ1-2; 9 positions agree with TRBD1. After removal of 3 bases from V and 5 bases from J, the junction contained 4 bases not matched to a gene. Germline loops: CDR1 MNHGY, CDR2 SVAAGI. This CDR3 spans 14 amino acids. The DNA for the CDR3 is TGTGCCAGCAGTTACCTGGGACAGGGTTATGGCTACACCTTC. The encoded protein is CASSYLGQGYGYTF.

The chain employs TRBV7-2 and TRBJ1-2; weak D call: TRBD1 (6 bases). Germline V CDR1 and CDR2: SGHTA, FQGNSA. The CDR3 is made up of 13 amino acids. Trimming pared 3 bases from V and 7 bases from J, leaving 12 bases between. The CDR3 reads CASSLNREGGYTF. For the CDR3, the DNA is TGTGCCAGCAGCTTGAACAGGGAGGGTGGCTACACCTTC. The complete variable domain, with remaining parts taken from reference TRBV7-2 and TRBJ1-2, reads GAGVSQSPSNKVTEKGKDVELRCDPISGHTALYWYRQSLGQGLEFLIYFQGNSAPDKSGLPSDRFSAERTGGSVSTLTIQRTQQEDSAVYLCASSLNREGGYTFGSGTRLTVV.

V is TRBV19 and J is TRBJ2-5; TRBD2 agrees at 10 bases. Germline V gene sequence: CDR1 LNHDA, CDR2 SQIVND (reference sequence). CDR3 size: 16 residues. Trimming removed 3 bases from V and 5 bases from J; junction bases left unmatched: 9. CDR3 residues: CASSIRPAGGPETQYF. The CDR3 DNA is TGTGCCAGTAGTATTCGACCAGCGGGAGGGCCGGAGACCCAGTACTTC.

This clone was detected only a few times. The chain couples TRBV2 to TRBJ2-5, with 14 bases lining up with TRBD2. The CDR3 length is 19 residues. J gave up 9 bases and V 8 bases, and 23 bases lay outside the gene matches. From germline, CDR1 is SNHLY and CDR2 FYNNEI. CDR3 bases: TGTGCCAGCTCTGCCGTGGGGACTAGCGGGGGCGCCGGGGTATGGGCCCAGTACTTC. Its protein is CASSAVGTSGGAGVWAQYF.

A word on this clone: Other DNA sequences in this sample translate to the same CDR3. The V gene is TRBV4-3, the J gene TRBJ2-7; 16 nucleotides line up with TRBD2. Germline lookup yields CDR1 LGHNA and CDR2 YSLEER. The CDR3 length is 19 residues. V lost 2 bases, J lost 0 bases, and 7 bases stayed unmatched. The CDR3 sequence: CASSQTPGLAGGSSYEQYF. The CDR3, as DNA: TGCGCCAGCAGCCAAACACCGGGACTAGCGGGAGGGTCCTCCTACGAGCAGTACTTC.

This clone occurred once. The J gene is TRBJ2-3, the V gene TRBV7-2; D unresolved. V dropped 1 base and J dropped 1 base, with 9 bases sitting between them. The V gene's germline CDR1 is SGHTA and CDR2 FQGNSA. The CDR3 has 15 residues. Written as DNA, the CDR3 is TGTGCCAGCAGCTTAGGGGTCCTAGGCACAGATACGCAGTATTTT. Translating it yields CASSLGVLGTDTQYF. The entire variable domain, with the rest obtained from reference TRBV7-2 and TRBJ2-3, is as follows: GAGVSQSPSNKVTEKGKDVELRCDPISGHTALYWYRQSLGQGLEFLIYFQGNSAPDKSGLPSDRFSAERTGGSVSTLTIQRTQQEDSAVYLCASSLGVLGTDTQYFGPGTRLTVL.